A single sample is the source of the 3 T cell receptor beta chains below, sequenced in a study of PD-1 blockade in classical Hodgkin lymphoma. Documented time point: newly diagnosed, previously untreated cHL patient sample. Purification of CD4+ T cells from thawed PBMCs was achieved by magnetic negative selection. Using immunoSEQ multiplex PCR, the repertoire was profiled, and TCRdb retains in-frame clones only, with some absent. In the table there are 25,000 to 30,000 clones, 89% of which are singletons. The sequencing sample was made of CD4+ T cells from blood. The receptors were sampled from a human donor with classical Hodgkin lymphoma.

This clone was detected only a few times. V usage is TRBV5-1 and J usage is TRBJ1-1; 9 bases line up with TRBD1. CDR1 is SGHRS, CDR2 YFSETQ, per germline. This CDR3 has 14 residues. V trimming: 3 bases; J trimming: 5 bases; junction bases outside the gene matches: 5. This CDR3 reads CASSSGTGWTEAFF. CDR3 nucleotide sequence: TGCGCCAGCAGCTCCGGGACAGGGTGGACTGAAGCTTTCTTT. Variable domain in full (rest from reference TRBV5-1 and TRBJ1-1): KAGVTQTPRYLIKTRGQQVTLSCSPISGHRSVSWYQQTPGQGLQFLFEYFSETQRNKGNFPGRFSGRQFSNSRSEMNVSTLELGDSALYLCASSSGTGWTEAFFGQGTRLTVV.

V usage is TRBV28 and J usage is TRBJ2-5; D is perhaps TRBD1 (6 bases). Trimming took off 5 bases at V and 4 bases at J, with 23 bases between the two ends. CDR1 and CDR2 (germline): MDHEN, SYDVKM. The CDR3 sequence is 17 residues long. CDR3 coding DNA: TGTGCCAGCAGTACCCCCGGTTCAGGGGCTTGGCGAGAGACCCAGTACTTC. Translating gives CASSTPGSGAWRETQYF.

The chain joins TRBV21-1 to TRBJ2-7; the table calls TRBD1, which could not be checked here. TRBV21-1 is given as a pseudogene. The CDR3 extends over 16 amino acids. The CDR3 DNA follows: TGTGCCAGCAGCAAAGGGGCCAGGGGCCACTCCTACGAGCAGTACTTC. It is translated as CASSKGARGHSYEQYF.